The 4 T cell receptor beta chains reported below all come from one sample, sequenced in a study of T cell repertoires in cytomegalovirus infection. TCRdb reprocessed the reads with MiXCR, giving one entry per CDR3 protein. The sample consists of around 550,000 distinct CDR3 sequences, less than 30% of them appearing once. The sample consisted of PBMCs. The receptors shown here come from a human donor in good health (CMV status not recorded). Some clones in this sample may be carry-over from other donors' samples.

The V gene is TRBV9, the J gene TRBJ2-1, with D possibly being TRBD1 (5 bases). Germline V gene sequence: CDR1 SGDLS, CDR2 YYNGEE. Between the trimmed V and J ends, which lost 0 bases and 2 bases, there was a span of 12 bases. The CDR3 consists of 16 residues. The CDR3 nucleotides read TGTGCCAGCAGCGTAGACGGTGCGGACACCTACAATGAGCAGTTCTTC. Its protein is CASSVDGADTYNEQFF.

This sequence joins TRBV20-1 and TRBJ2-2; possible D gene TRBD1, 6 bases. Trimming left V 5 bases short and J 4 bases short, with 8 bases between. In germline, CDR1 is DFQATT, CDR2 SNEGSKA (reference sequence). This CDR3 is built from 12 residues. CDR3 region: CSAGTTTGELFF. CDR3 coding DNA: TGCAGTGCTGGGACAACCACCGGGGAGCTGTTTTTT.

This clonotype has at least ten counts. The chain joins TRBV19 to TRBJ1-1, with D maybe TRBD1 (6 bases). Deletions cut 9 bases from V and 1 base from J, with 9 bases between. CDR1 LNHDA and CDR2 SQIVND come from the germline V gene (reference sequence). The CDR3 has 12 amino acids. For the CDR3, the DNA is TGTGCCAGCAGGGGAAGGAACACTGAAGCTTTCTTT. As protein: CASRGRNTEAFF. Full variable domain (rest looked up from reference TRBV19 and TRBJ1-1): DGGITQSPKYLFRKEGQNVTLSCEQNLNHDAMYWYRQDPGQGLRLIYYSQIVNDFQKGDIAEGYSVSREKKESFPLTVTSAQKNPTAFYLCASRGRNTEAFFGQGTRLTVV.

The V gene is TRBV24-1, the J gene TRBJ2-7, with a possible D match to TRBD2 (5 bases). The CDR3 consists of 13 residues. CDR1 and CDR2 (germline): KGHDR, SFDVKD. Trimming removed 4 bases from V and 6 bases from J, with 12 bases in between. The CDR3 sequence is CATSEDAGGEQYF. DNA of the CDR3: TGTGCCACCAGTGAGGACGCGGGTGGCGAGCAGTACTTC.